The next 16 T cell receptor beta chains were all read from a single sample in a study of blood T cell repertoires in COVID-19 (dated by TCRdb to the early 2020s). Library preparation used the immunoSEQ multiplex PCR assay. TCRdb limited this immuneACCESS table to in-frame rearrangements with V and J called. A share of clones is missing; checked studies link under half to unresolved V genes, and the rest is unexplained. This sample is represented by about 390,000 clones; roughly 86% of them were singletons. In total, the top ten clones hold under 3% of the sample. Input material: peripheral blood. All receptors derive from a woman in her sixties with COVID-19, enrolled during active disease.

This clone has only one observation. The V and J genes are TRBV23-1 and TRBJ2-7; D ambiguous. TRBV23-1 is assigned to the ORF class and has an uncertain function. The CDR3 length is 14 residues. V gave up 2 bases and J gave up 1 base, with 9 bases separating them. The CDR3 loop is CASSQTILSYEQYF. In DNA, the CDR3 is TGCGCCAGCAGTCAAACGATACTATCCTACGAGCAGTACTTC.

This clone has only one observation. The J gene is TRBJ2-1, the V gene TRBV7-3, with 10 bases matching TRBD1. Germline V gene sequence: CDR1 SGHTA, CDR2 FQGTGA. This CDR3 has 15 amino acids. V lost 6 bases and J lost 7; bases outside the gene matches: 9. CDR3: CASSPGTGVGNEQFF. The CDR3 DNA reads TGTGCCAGCAGTCCTGGGACAGGGGTAGGGAATGAGCAGTTCTTC.

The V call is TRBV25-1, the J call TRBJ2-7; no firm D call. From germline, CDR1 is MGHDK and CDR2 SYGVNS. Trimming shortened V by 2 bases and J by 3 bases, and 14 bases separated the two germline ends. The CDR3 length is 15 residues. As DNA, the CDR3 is TGTGCCAGCAGTGAAGGCAAACACAGAGTCTACGAGCAGTACTTC. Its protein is CASSEGKHRVYEQYF.

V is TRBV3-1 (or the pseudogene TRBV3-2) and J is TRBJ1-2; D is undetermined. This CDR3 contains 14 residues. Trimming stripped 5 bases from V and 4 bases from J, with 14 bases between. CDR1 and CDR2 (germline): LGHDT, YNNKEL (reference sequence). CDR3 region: CASSYRAAGYGYTF. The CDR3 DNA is TGTGCCAGCAGCTATCGGGCCGCGGGCTATGGCTACACCTTC.

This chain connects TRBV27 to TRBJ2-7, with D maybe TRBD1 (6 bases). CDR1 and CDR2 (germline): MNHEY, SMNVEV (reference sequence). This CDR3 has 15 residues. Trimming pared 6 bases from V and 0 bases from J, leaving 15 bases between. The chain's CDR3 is CASSQQGPSSYEQYF. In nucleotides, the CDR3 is TGTGCCAGCAGCCAACAGGGCCCTAGCTCCTACGAGCAGTACTTC.

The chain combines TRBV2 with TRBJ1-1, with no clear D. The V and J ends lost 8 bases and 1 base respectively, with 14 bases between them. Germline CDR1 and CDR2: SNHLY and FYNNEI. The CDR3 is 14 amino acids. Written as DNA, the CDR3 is TGTGCCAGCGGGGAGATGTGGGGGAACACTGAAGCTTTCTTT. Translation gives CASGEMWGNTEAFF. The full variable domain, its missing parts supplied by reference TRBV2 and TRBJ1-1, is EPEVTQTPSHQVTQMGQEVILRCVPISNHLYFYWYRQILGQKVEFLVSFYNNEISEKSEIFDDQFSVERPDGSNFTLKIRSTKLEDSAMYFCASGEMWGNTEAFFGQGTRLTVV.

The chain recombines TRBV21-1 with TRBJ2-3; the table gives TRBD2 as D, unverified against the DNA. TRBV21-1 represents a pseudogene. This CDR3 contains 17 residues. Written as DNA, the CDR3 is TGTGCCACCTCTGTTGTCTGGAGAGGGCTTCGCACAGATACGCAGTATTTT. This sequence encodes CATSVVWRGLRTDTQYF.

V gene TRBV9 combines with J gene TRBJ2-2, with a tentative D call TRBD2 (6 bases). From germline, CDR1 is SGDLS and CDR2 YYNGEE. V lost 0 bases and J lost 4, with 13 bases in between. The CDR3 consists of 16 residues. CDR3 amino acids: CASSVVRSRGTGELFF. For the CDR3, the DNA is TGTGCCAGCAGCGTAGTGAGGTCGCGGGGCACCGGGGAGCTGTTTTTT. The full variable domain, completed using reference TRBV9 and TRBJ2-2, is DSGVTQTPKHLITATGQRVTLRCSPRSGDLSVYWYQQSLDQGLQFLIQYYNGEERAKGNILERFSAQQFPDLHSELNLSSLELGDSALYFCASSVVRSRGTGELFFGEGSRLTVL.

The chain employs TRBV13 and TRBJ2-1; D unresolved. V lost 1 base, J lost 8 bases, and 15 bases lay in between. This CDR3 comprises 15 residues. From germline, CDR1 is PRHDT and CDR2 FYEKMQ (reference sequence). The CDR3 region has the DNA TGTGCCAGCAGCTTAGTGGGCCTCTACGCATATGAGCAGTTCTTC. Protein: CASSLVGLYAYEQFF. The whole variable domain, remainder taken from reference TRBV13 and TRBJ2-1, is AAGVIQSPRHLIKEKRETATLKCYPIPRHDTVYWYQQGPGQDPQFLISFYEKMQSDKGSIPDRFSAQQFSDYHSELNMSSLELGDSALYFCASSLVGLYAYEQFFGPGTRLTVL.

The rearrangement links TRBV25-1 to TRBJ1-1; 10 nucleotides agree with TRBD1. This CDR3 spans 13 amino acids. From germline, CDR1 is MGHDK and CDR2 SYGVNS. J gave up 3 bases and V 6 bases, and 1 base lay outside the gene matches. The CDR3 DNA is TGTGCCAGCAGCGGGACAGGGGACACTGAAGCTTTCTTT. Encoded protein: CASSGTGDTEAFF.

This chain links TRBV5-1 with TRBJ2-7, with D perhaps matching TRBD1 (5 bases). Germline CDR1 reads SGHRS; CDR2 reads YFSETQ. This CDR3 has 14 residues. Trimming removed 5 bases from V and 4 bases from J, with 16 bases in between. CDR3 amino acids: CASSKDKSLYEQYF. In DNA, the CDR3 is TGCGCCAGCAGTAAGGACAAGTCCCTATACGAGCAGTACTTC.

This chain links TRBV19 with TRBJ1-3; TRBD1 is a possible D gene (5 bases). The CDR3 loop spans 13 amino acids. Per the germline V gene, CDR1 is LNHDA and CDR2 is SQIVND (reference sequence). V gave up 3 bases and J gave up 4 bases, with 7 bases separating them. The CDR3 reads CASSIQGGNTIYF. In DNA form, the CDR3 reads TGTGCCAGTAGTATCCAGGGCGGAAACACCATATATTTT.

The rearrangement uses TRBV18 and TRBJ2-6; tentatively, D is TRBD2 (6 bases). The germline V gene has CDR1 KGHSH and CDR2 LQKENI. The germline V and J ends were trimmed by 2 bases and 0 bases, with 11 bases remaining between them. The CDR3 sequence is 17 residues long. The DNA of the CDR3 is TGTGCCAGCTCACCAGTTAGGAGGGCCTCTGGGGCCAACGTCCTGACTTTC. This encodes CASSPVRRASGANVLTF. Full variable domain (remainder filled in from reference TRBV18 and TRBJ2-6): NAGVMQNPRHLVRRRGQEARLRCSPMKGHSHVYWYRQLPEEGLKFMVYLQKENIIDESGMPKERFSAEFPKEGPSILRIQQVVRGDSAAYFCASSPVRRASGANVLTFGAGSRLTVL.

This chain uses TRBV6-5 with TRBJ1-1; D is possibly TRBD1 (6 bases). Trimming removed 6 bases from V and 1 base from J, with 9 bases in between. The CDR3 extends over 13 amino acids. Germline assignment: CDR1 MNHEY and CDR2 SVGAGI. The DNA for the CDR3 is TGTGCCAGCAGGCTGACAGGGAACACTGAAGCTTTCTTT. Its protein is CASRLTGNTEAFF.

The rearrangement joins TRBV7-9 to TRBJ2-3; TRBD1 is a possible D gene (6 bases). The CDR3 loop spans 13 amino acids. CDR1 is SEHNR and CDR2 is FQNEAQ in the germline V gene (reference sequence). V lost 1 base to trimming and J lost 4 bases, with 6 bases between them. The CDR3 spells CASSLGTADTQYF. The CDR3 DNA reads TGTGCCAGCAGCTTAGGGACAGCAGATACGCAGTATTTT. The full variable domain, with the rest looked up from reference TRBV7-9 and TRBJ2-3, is DTGVSQNPRHKITKRGQNVTFRCDPISEHNRLYWYRQTLGQGPEFLTYFQNEAQLEKSRLLSDRFSAERPKGSFSTLEIQRTEQGDSAMYLCASSLGTADTQYFGPGTRLTVL.

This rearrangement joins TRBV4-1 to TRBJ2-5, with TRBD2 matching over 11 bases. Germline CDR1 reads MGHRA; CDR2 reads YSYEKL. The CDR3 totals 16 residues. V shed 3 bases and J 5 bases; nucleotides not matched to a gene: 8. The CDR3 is CASSHPLAGGPETQYF. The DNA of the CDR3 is TGCGCCAGCAGCCATCCCTTAGCGGGGGGGCCGGAGACCCAGTACTTC.